This T cell receptor (beta chain) is drawn from a study of tumor and adjacent non-tumor tissue in lung cancer. Study in general: Samples averaged approximately 4.2 million productive TCRbeta reads each.

The template was RNA from unsorted bulk tissue. Newly diagnosed lung cancer patients had thoracic surgery in China, August–November 2014, without prior chemotherapy. The CDR3 is 16 residues long. The V segment lost 6 bases and the J segment 4 bases; nucleotides outside the gene matches: 13. Comments on this clonotype: Since a much larger clone is just one base distant, this may be a read error.

A modified ARM-PCR protocol with three rounds of nested PCR amplified TCRbeta. TCRdb processed the multiplex PCR reads anew with MiXCR; each CDR3 protein has one entry. Of about 200,000 distinct CDR3 sequences listed, roughly 70% are singletons. The sample was lung tumor tissue. V usage is TRBV12-3 or TRBV12-4 and J usage is TRBJ1-2, with TRBD1 identical over 8 bases. The sequence was obtained from a man aged 60-69 years with non-small cell lung cancer. This CDR3 reads CASSLLSGGTGYGYTF. CDR3 bases: TGTGCCAGCAGCCTACTCTCAGGGGGCACCGGCTATGGCTACACCTTC.